Listed here is a single T cell receptor (beta chain). The CDR3 is 15 amino acids. The assay was immunoSEQ multiplex PCR, and TCRdb's table has in-frame clones only and misses some. This sample has roughly 390,000 clones, with 87% found just once. This entry comes from a study of blood T cell repertoires in COVID-19. The overall study: The origin of the acute and convalescent COVID-19 samples was the United States, Italy and Spain. Nucleic acid was either cDNA or gDNA, and it came from T cells, B-cell-depleted T cells, or PBMCs.

One Seattle source followed patients from active infection through their disease course. The sequence was collected from a woman under 40 with COVID-19, enrolled during active disease. The chain employs TRBV1 and TRBJ1-6; the listed D gene, TRBD1, was not tested against the DNA. TRBV1 is a recognized pseudogene. The source material was peripheral blood. CDR3 region: CTSREYREYNSPLHF. CDR3 bases: TGCACCAGCAGAGAGTACAGGGAGTATAATTCACCCCTCCACTTT.